Each of the 14 T cell receptor beta chains below was sequenced from the same sample in a study of blood T cell repertoires in COVID-19. Clones were sequenced by immunoSEQ multiplex PCR, and TCRdb holds only the in-frame ones, with some missing. Counted here are some 190,000 clones, approximately 85% occurring once; the ten biggest clones make up approximately 9.9%. Sequencing was done on a sample of peripheral blood. Receptor source: a human donor with active or convalescent COVID-19. The donor label of this sample is uncertain.

The V call is TRBV5-1, the J call TRBJ1-1; D gene unclear. The V gene's germline CDR1 is SGHRS and CDR2 YFSETQ. Deletions cut 4 bases from V and 1 base from J, with 11 bases between. CDR3 size: 14 residues. CDR3: CASSLDGENTEAFF. The CDR3 region has the DNA TGCGCCAGCAGCCTGGACGGTGAGAACACTGAAGCTTTCTTT.

The rearrangement uses TRBV7-2 and TRBJ2-3, with 9 positions matching TRBD2. V trimming: 3 bases; J trimming: 5 bases; junction bases outside the gene matches: 9. CDR1 and CDR2 (germline): SGHTA, FQGNSA. The CDR3 loop spans 16 amino acids. The CDR3: CASSFDGGGAEDTQYF. The CDR3 DNA reads as TGTGCCAGCAGCTTTGACGGCGGGGGGGCCGAAGATACGCAGTATTTT.

The chain couples TRBV5-1 to TRBJ2-3; 13 nucleotides align to TRBD2. Germline trimming cut 4 bases from V and 6 bases from J; bases unmatched to any gene: 11. Germline V gene sequence: CDR1 SGHRS, CDR2 YFSETQ. The CDR3 loop spans 17 amino acids. The CDR3 DNA follows: TGCGCCAGCAGCCTCGAAGGACTAGCGGGAGATTCGGATACGCAGTATTTT. Protein product: CASSLEGLAGDSDTQYF.

This chain joins TRBV5-5 and TRBJ2-1, with TRBD2 as a possible D gene (5 bases). The V end lost 0 bases, the J end lost 5 bases, and 6 bases lay between the germline ends. There are 13 residues in the CDR3. Germline CDR1 reads SGHKS; CDR2 reads YYEKEE (reference sequence). CDR3: CASSLAGDNEQFF. In DNA, the CDR3 is TGTGCCAGCAGCTTGGCCGGGGACAATGAGCAGTTCTTC. The entire variable domain, with the rest obtained from reference TRBV5-5 and TRBJ2-1, is as follows: DAGVTQSPTHLIKTRGQQVTLRCSPISGHKSVSWYQQVLGQGPQFIFQYYEKEERGRGNFPDRFSARQFPNYSSELNVNALLLGDSALYLCASSLAGDNEQFFGPGTRLTVL.

CDR3 sequence (DNA): TGTGCCACCAGTGATTGGCCGGCGGATGGCTACACCTTC. As protein: CATSDWPADGYTF. The chain has TRBV24-1 and TRBJ1-2; no reliable D call. Trimming left V 2 bases short and J 6 bases short, with 9 bases between. The CDR3 has 13 amino acids. Germline V gene lookup returns CDR1 KGHDR and CDR2 SFDVKD.

The rearrangement uses TRBV9 and TRBJ2-5, with 10 bases aligning to TRBD1. The CDR3 is 13 amino acids. Germline assignment: CDR1 SGDLS and CDR2 YYNGEE. Trimming cost V 9 bases and J 3 bases; bases outside gene matches: 5. CDR3 nucleotides: TGTGCCACCCGACAGGGGGCAAAAGAGACCCAGTACTTC. This translates into CATRQGAKETQYF.

V is TRBV5-6 and J is TRBJ1-5, with a tentative D call TRBD1 (6 bases). This CDR3 has 15 residues. Germline CDR1 reads SGHDT; CDR2 reads YYEEEE. Trimming took off 6 bases at V and 3 bases at J, with 16 bases between the two ends. CDR3: CASTWGGQNNQPQHF. DNA for the CDR3: TGTGCCAGCACCTGGGGGGGGCAGAACAATCAGCCCCAGCATTTT.

The sample holds one count of this clone. The chain couples TRBV18 to TRBJ2-2; 13 positions agree with TRBD2. The length of the CDR3 is 19 residues. Trimming removed 2 bases from V and 1 base from J; junction bases left unmatched: 7. Germline V gene sequence: CDR1 KGHSH, CDR2 LQKENI. The CDR3 DNA reads TGTGCCAGCTCACCAAACCGACTAGCGGGAGGCAGGAACACCGGGGAGCTGTTTTTT. It yields the protein CASSPNRLAGGRNTGELFF.

V is TRBV9 and J is TRBJ2-3; D call uncertain. The V and J ends lost 3 bases and 6 bases respectively, with 14 bases between them. This CDR3 has 14 amino acids. Germline CDR1 is SGDLS and CDR2 is YYNGEE. Here the CDR3 DNA reads TGTGCCAGCAGCGCGCTAGATTTCCAGGATACGCAGTATTTT. It is translated as CASSALDFQDTQYF.

The chain is built from TRBV28 and TRBJ1-5; D possibly corresponds to TRBD1 (6 bases). Trimming removed 5 bases at V and 4 bases at J, with 15 bases between. The length of the CDR3 is 15 residues. Germline V CDR1 and CDR2: MDHEN, SYDVKM. The CDR3 loop is CASSPPGGANQPQHF. CDR3 nucleotides: TGTGCCAGCAGTCCCCCGGGGGGCGCAAATCAGCCCCAGCATTTT.

The chain is built from TRBV14 and TRBJ1-2; 9 positions match TRBD1. CDR1 and CDR2 from the germline V gene are SGHDN and FVKESK. The CDR3 extends over 16 amino acids. V was pared by 3 bases and J by 7 bases, with 12 bases of the junction left unmatched. The CDR3 is CASSHRVAGTGTGYTF. CDR3 in DNA: TGTGCCAGCAGCCATCGGGTAGCGGGGACAGGGACTGGCTACACCTTC.

The genes are TRBV18 and TRBJ2-5; D is possibly TRBD2 (6 bases). Germline V gene data show CDR1 as KGHSH and CDR2 as LQKENI. The CDR3 contains 13 residues. The ends were cut back, 6 bases at V and 5 bases at J, with 13 bases in the middle. The CDR3 sequence is CASSGSRQETQYF. As DNA, the CDR3 is TGTGCCAGCTCCGGGAGCCGGCAGGAGACCCAGTACTTC.

This clone was counted a few times. The J gene is TRBJ1-2, the V gene TRBV6-2 or TRBV6-3; 10 positions match TRBD1. V gave up 6 bases and J gave up 0 bases; unmatched junction bases: 10. This CDR3 is built from 17 residues. Germline values: CDR1 MNHEY, CDR2 SVGEGT. The DNA of the CDR3 is TGTGCCAGCAGCCACGACAGGGGGCCTTTCACTAACTATGGCTACACCTTC. The encoded protein is CASSHDRGPFTNYGYTF.

The chain combines TRBV24-1 with TRBJ2-5; 7 bases agree with TRBD2. J gave up 4 bases and V 4 bases, and 2 bases lay outside the gene matches. The CDR3 covers 13 residues. CDR1 is KGHDR and CDR2 is SFDVKD in the germline V gene. The CDR3 loop reads CATSEGGGETQYF. CDR3 DNA: TGTGCCACCAGTGAGGGGGGGGGAGAGACCCAGTACTTC.